This T cell receptor beta chain derives from a study of CD8+CD57+ T cells in acquired aplastic anemia (dated by TCRdb to the late 2010s). For the study in its entirety: On average, sorted CD4+ and CD8+ cells yielded around 3.4 ug of extracted DNA, with a range of about 0.17 to 27.4 ug. Healthy donor samples averaged about 10 million reads for CD4+ and roughly 11 million for CD8+ cells. Overall study results and their limits: Between patients and healthy controls, no significant difference in CD8+ Simpson's diversity was found (P=0.060). Twenty-nine CD8+ CDR3 sequences were found in both patients and controls but appeared to be highly expressed in patients and within the immunodominant clones of the patients.

From the cysteine up to the phenylalanine, the CDR3 has a length of 11 residues. Of the read, only the CDR3 DNA is kept; its 33 bases are in frame from base 1. The germline V gene (reference sequence) sets CDR1 to DFQATT and CDR2 to SNEGSKA. Trimming takes 5 bases from V and 8 bases from J, and the germline ends sit 9 bases apart. Genomic DNA was used as template for profiling of TCR beta VDJ combinations and CDR3 sequences. TCR repertoire sequencing was run on an Illumina HiSeq 2000. The original methods were these. Repertoires were assessed using TRBV/TRBJ rearrangement plots, CDR3 size and DJ length profiles, and Simpson's diversity index. The most abundant DNA sequence in the deep sequencing data was defined as the immunodominant clone. CDR3 amino acid sequences were checked for sharing between subjects and were compared against published repertoires and the VDJdb database. The public reads were reprocessed in TCRdb via fastp at Q25 and MiXCR, keeping in-frame beta chains. Every entry covers one CDR3 protein and lists the most common genes and DNA from its rows. TCRdb assigned the V and J calls; the authors' analysis was not used. In all, the sample holds fewer than 45,000 distinct CDR3 sequences, and roughly 77% of those were seen once. Roughly 23% of the sample belongs to the ten largest clones.

About this clonotype itself: The antigen this receptor binds is unknown. Per-base quality was not reported, and no clone a single base away is much larger than it.

TCR repertoires of sorted CD4+ and CD8+ blood T cells from severe aplastic anemia patients and healthy subjects were deep-sequenced in the study. Ficoll-Paque density gradient centrifugation was used to isolate peripheral blood mononuclear cells. Before DNA was extracted, CD4+ and CD8+ T cells were sorted using either FACS or magnetic beads. This receptor was identified in a human donor in good health, serving as a control. The V and J segments used are TRBV20-1 and TRBJ1-4; the D gene cannot be resolved reliably. The specimen was sorted CD4+, CD8+, or CD8+CD57+ T cells (not recorded which) from PBMCs. The nucleotide sequence reads as follows: TGCAGTGCTGTTCGGAGGGAAAAACTGTTTTTT. Translated, it reads CSAVRREKLFF.